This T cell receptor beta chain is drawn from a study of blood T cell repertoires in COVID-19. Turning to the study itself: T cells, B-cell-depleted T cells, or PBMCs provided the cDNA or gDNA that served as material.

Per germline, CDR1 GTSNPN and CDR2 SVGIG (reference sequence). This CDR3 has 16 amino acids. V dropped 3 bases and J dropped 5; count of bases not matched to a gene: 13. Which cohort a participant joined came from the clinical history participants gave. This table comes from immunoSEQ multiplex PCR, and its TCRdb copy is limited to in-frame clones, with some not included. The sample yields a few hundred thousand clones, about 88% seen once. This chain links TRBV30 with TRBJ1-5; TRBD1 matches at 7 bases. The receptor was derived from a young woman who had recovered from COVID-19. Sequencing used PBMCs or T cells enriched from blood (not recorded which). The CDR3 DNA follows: TGTGCCTGGAGCGCTCAGACAGGGAAGGTCGATCAGCCCCAGCATTTT. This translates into CAWSAQTGKVDQPQHF. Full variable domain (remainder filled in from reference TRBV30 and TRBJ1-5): SQTIHQWPATLVQPVGSPLSLECTVEGTSNPNLYWYRQAAGRGLQLLFYSVGIGQISSEVPQNLSASRPQDRQFILSSKKLLLSDSGFYLCAWSAQTGKVDQPQHFGDGTRLSIL.